This TCR beta chain was recorded in a study of radiotherapy plus CTLA-4 blockade in lung cancer. Study outcomes and limitations: With interferon-beta, early dynamics of blood T cell clones were reported to best predict response.

V gave up 6 bases and J gave up 5 bases; unmatched junction bases: 11. The CDR3 has 15 residues. The germline V gene has CDR1 SGHVS and CDR2 FNYEAQ. For this clone: Its antigen is as yet unknown.

Generated by immunoSEQ multiplex PCR, the TCRdb table keeps only in-frame clones and is missing some. The sample shows about 87,000 clones, approximately 86% of them seen only once. This clonotype was sampled from a human donor with non-small cell lung cancer that progressed on radiotherapy plus ipilimumab. Sequences were derived from peripheral blood, sampled from a patient treated with radiotherapy plus ipilimumab. The V call is TRBV7-6, the J call TRBJ2-5; 8 bases map to TRBD2. The CDR3 sequence: CASRNTGGGWETQYF. The CDR3 coding sequence is TGTGCCAGCAGGAACACTGGCGGGGGGTGGGAGACCCAGTACTTC.